A selection of T cell receptor beta chains follows, all from one sample in a study of T cell changes during pregnancy in multiple sclerosis. Using immunoSEQ multiplex PCR, the repertoire was profiled, and TCRdb retains in-frame clones only, with some absent. In the table there are more than 80,000 clones, about 90% of which are singletons. Material: peripheral blood, obtained before pregnancy. The receptors derive from a female donor with multiple sclerosis, enrolled in a pregnancy study. The CDR3 runs from the conserved cysteine through the conserved F or W. For some rows the clone size is stated as once, few or many, or as a class when expanded; others skip it.

cdr3_aa	j_call	cdr3_length	clone_size	v_call
CASSLAAPGQGRGYTF	TRBJ1-2	16	NA	TRBV7-2
CASSENRGINEKLFF	TRBJ1-4	15	NA	TRBV7-9
CASSSRGGPLSSYGYTF	TRBJ1-2	17	NA	TRBV27
CASKRAGGLGELFF	TRBJ2-2	14	NA	TRBV2
CASRQGAGEQYF	TRBJ2-7	12	NA	TRBV6-1
CSAVRNEQFF	TRBJ2-1	10	NA	TRBV20-1
CASSIGGGGRVGTEAFF	TRBJ1-1	17	NA	TRBV19
CASSQVRTGANVLTF	TRBJ2-6	15	NA	TRBV14
CASSFTTRGQETQYF	TRBJ2-5	15	NA	TRBV27
CAWSPRRYDFYGYTF	TRBJ1-2	15	NA	TRBV30
CASSDGFEGTEAFF	TRBJ1-1	14	NA	TRBV10-2
CASSTRTGNGYTF	TRBJ1-2	13	NA	TRBV6-6
CASSLGGTGAYEQYF	TRBJ2-7	15	NA	TRBV7-8
CASSLGQTLAKNIQYF	TRBJ2-4	16	NA	TRBV11-1
CASSPRQEIEAFF	TRBJ1-1	13	once	TRBV18